The 23 T cell receptor beta chains below all came from one sample that was sequenced in a study of cytomegalovirus exposure and HLA in healthy donors. Vbeta (60) and Jbeta (13) primers were used in the PCR. Measured with immunoSEQ multiplex PCR; TCRdb has only the in-frame clones, and not every one. There are over 95,000 clones in the sample; roughly three quarters occur only once, and roughly 7.7% lies in the top ten. Sample: PBMCs. These TCRs come from a female donor in good health and CMV-seronegative.

The rearrangement uses TRBV6-6 and TRBJ2-7; 8 bases match TRBD2. The J segment lost 4 bases and the V segment lost 0 bases, leaving 8 bases of the junction unmatched. The CDR3 is made up of 16 amino acids. Germline loops: CDR1 MNHNY, CDR2 SVGAGI (reference sequence). CDR3 amino acids: CASSYSGSGGLYEQYF. For the CDR3, the DNA is TGTGCCAGCAGTTACTCAGGCTCGGGGGGGCTTTACGAGCAGTACTTC.

This chain joins TRBV27 and TRBJ1-1; TRBD1 might be the D (6 bases). CDR3 length: 14 amino acids. Trimming cost V 2 bases and J 2 bases, with 9 bases left between them. The germline gives CDR1 MNHEY, CDR2 SMNVEV (reference sequence). The CDR3 DNA sequence: TGTGCCAGCAGTTTAGACAGGTTCAACACTGAAGCTTTCTTT. This sequence encodes CASSLDRFNTEAFF.

This chain joins TRBV7-3 and TRBJ2-1, with 12 bases that match TRBD2. V trimming: 0 bases; J trimming: 0 bases; junction bases outside the gene matches: 9. Per germline, CDR1 SGHTA and CDR2 FQGTGA. The CDR3 extends over 20 amino acids. CDR3 sequence (DNA): TGTGCCAGCAGCTTAACGGCGGCTAGCGGGGGGGCATTCTCCTACAATGAGCAGTTCTTC. Translating it yields CASSLTAASGGAFSYNEQFF.

Only one count was recorded for this clone. Other DNA sequences within the sample encode an identical CDR3. This chain links TRBV5-1 with TRBJ2-7; TRBD2 might be the D (5 bases). Germline-derived CDR1 and CDR2 are SGHRS and YFSETQ. The CDR3 consists of 12 residues. The V gene lost 4 bases and the J gene lost 0 bases, with 5 bases spanning the gap. The CDR3: CASSRDSYEQYF. The CDR3 DNA sequence: TGCGCCAGCAGCCGGGACTCCTACGAGCAGTACTTC. The whole variable domain, filled in from reference TRBV5-1 and TRBJ2-7, reads KAGVTQTPRYLIKTRGQQVTLSCSPISGHRSVSWYQQTPGQGLQFLFEYFSETQRNKGNFPGRFSGRQFSNSRSEMNVSTLELGDSALYLCASSRDSYEQYFGPGTRLTVT.

This clone was found a few times. The rearrangement joins TRBV7-9 to TRBJ2-5, with TRBD1 matching over 8 bases. Germline assignment: CDR1 SEHNR and CDR2 FQNEAQ (reference sequence). V lost 3 bases, J lost 4 bases, and 10 bases stayed unmatched. CDR3 length: 16 residues. For the CDR3, the DNA is TGTGCCAGCAGCTTCGCAGGGGGCAGGGGGAGAGAGACCCAGTACTTC. Protein: CASSFAGGRGRETQYF.

The chain employs TRBV9 and TRBJ1-2; D gene ambiguous. V dropped 3 bases and J dropped 4 bases, with 13 bases sitting between them. The CDR3 is 14 amino acids. CDR1 and CDR2 from the germline V gene are SGDLS and YYNGEE. CDR3 region: CASSEREGIYGYTF. CDR3 DNA: TGTGCCAGCAGCGAGCGGGAGGGCATCTATGGCTACACCTTC.

This clone appeared a few times. The chain links TRBV7-9 to TRBJ1-6; D gene ambiguous. Germline V gene lookup returns CDR1 SEHNR and CDR2 FQNEAQ (reference sequence). The V end was cut by 8 bases, the J end by 4 bases, with 12 bases between. This CDR3 contains 14 residues. DNA for the CDR3: TGTGCCAGCTCGATGGAGGTTTATAATTCACCCCTCCACTTT. Translation gives CASSMEVYNSPLHF.

This clone was recorded once. The chain carries TRBV25-1 and TRBJ2-3, with D maybe TRBD1 (5 bases). V gave up 1 base and J gave up 0 bases, with 8 bases separating them. Germline-derived CDR1 and CDR2 are MGHDK and SYGVNS. This CDR3 region has 15 residues. The CDR3 region is CASSELDTSTDTQYF. The CDR3 DNA reads as TGTGCCAGCAGTGAATTGGACACTAGCACAGATACGCAGTATTTT.

About this clone: Relative to the germline gene, one junction end is altered; a read error may explain this. The chain couples TRBV7-9 to TRBJ1-2; 9 nucleotides match TRBD1. The CDR3 runs 16 residues. CDR1 is SEHNR and CDR2 is FQNEAQ in the germline V gene (reference sequence). For the CDR3, the DNA is TGTACCAGCAGCAAACGGGGACAGGGTTGGAACTATGGCTACACCTTC. This gives the protein CTSSKRGQGWNYGYTF.

V usage is TRBV4-3 and J usage is TRBJ2-1; TRBD2 might be the D (6 bases). With 1 base removed from V and 7 bases from J, the gap between germline ends came to 17 bases. Per germline, CDR1 LGHNA and CDR2 YSLEER. This CDR3 has 16 residues. As DNA, the CDR3 is TGCGCCAGCAGCCAAGCTGCAACGGACTACTTTAATGAGCAGTTCTTC. This codes for CASSQAATDYFNEQFF.

The chain couples TRBV5-6 to TRBJ2-3; 7 bases align to TRBD2. Germline CDR1 and CDR2: SGHDT and YYEEEE. V was pared by 3 bases and J by 2 bases, with 9 bases of the junction left unmatched. CDR3 length: 16 residues. CDR3 amino acids: CASSYKLAFLTDTQYF. The CDR3 nucleotides are TGTGCCAGCAGCTACAAACTAGCGTTCCTCACAGATACGCAGTATTTT. The full variable domain, in which reference TRBV5-6 and TRBJ2-3 provide the parts outside the CDR3, is DAGVTQSPTHLIKTRGQQVTLRCSPKSGHDTVSWYQQALGQGPQFIFQYYEEEERQRGNFPDRFSGHQFPNYSSELNVNALLLGDSALYLCASSYKLAFLTDTQYFGPGTRLTVL.

The V call is TRBV4-2, the J call TRBJ2-7; 10 nucleotides align to TRBD2. V lost 4 bases, J lost 2 bases, and 8 bases stayed unmatched. CDR1 and CDR2 (germline): LGHNA, YNFKEQ. This CDR3 comprises 16 residues. The CDR3 is CASSLAFGTSAYEQYF. For the CDR3, the DNA is TGTGCCAGCAGCCTCGCTTTCGGGACTAGCGCCTACGAGCAGTACTTC.

The chain employs TRBV27 and TRBJ2-1, with TRBD2 identical over 13 bases. Germline V gives CDR1 MNHEY, CDR2 SMNVEV (reference sequence). The CDR3 runs to 16 residues. J lost 3 bases, V lost 5 bases, and 4 bases had no gene match. The CDR3 DNA is TGTGCCAGCAGTCCTAGACTAGCGGGGGGCTACAATGAGCAGTTCTTC. As protein: CASSPRLAGGYNEQFF.

In DNA, the CDR3 is TGTGCCAGCAGACGGGGGGGCAGTCTGAACACTGAAGCTTTCTTT. Amino acid sequence: CASRRGGSLNTEAFF. V is TRBV6-6 and J is TRBJ1-1; possible D gene TRBD1, 6 bases. Germline assignment: CDR1 MNHNY and CDR2 SVGAGI (reference sequence). This CDR3 has 15 amino acids. Trimming shortened V by 6 bases and J by 0 bases, and 14 bases separated the two germline ends.

The chain couples TRBV11-2 to TRBJ2-7; a possible D gene is TRBD1 (5 bases). The germline CDR1 and CDR2 sequences are SGHAT and FQNNGV. CDR3 length equals 16 residues. Trimming took 0 bases from V and 3 from J, leaving 15 bases between them. The CDR3 loop reads CASSLEWIGQGYEQYF. Here the CDR3 DNA reads TGTGCCAGCAGCTTAGAATGGATCGGACAAGGCTACGAGCAGTACTTC.

V is TRBV11-2 and J is TRBJ1-3; 7 positions match TRBD1. This CDR3 contains 14 residues. With 5 bases clipped from V and 4 bases from J, the junction kept 5 bases outside the gene matches. CDR1 is SGHAT and CDR2 is FQNNGV in the germline V gene. CDR3 in amino acids: CASSRRGPGNTIYF. The CDR3 region has the DNA TGTGCCAGCAGCCGAAGGGGGCCAGGAAACACCATATATTTT.

CDR3: CASSWRAADTQYF. The CDR3 DNA is TGTGCCAGTAGTTGGAGAGCGGCAGATACGCAGTATTTT. This chain uses TRBV19 with TRBJ2-3; possible D gene TRBD2, 5 bases. The CDR3 spans 13 residues. CDR1 and CDR2 (germline): LNHDA, SQIVND (reference sequence). V was pared by 5 bases and J by 4 bases, with 10 bases between.

V usage is TRBV2 and J usage is TRBJ1-1; TRBD1 aligns across 8 bases. Unmatched junction bases numbered 11, after V lost 6 bases and J lost 8 bases. The CDR3 sequence is 14 residues long. Germline CDR1 is SNHLY and CDR2 is FYNNEI. The CDR3 region has the DNA TGTGCCAGCAGGAATGGACAGGGAACGGCCGAAGCTTTCTTT. Amino acids: CASRNGQGTAEAFF.

The V and J genes are TRBV18 and TRBJ2-1; D remains ambiguous. This CDR3 contains 14 residues. Germline V gives CDR1 KGHSH, CDR2 LQKENI. Trimming cost V 3 bases and J 4 bases, with 10 bases left between them. The CDR3 nucleotides are TGTGCCAGCTCACCCAATTCCGGGTACAATGAGCAGTTCTTC. It translates to CASSPNSGYNEQFF.

The V call is TRBV27, the J call TRBJ1-2, with a tentative D call TRBD1 (6 bases). CDR3 length equals 13 residues. The germline CDR1 and CDR2 sequences are MNHEY and SMNVEV (reference sequence). The V and J ends lost 3 bases and 8 bases respectively, with 13 bases between them. CDR3 sequence reads: CASSLMGARGYTF. CDR3 coding DNA: TGTGCCAGCAGTTTGATGGGGGCGCGGGGCTACACCTTC.

The rearrangement joins TRBV30 to TRBJ1-2; 8 nucleotides align to TRBD1. This CDR3 has 12 residues. Losses at the gene ends were 1 base for V and 6 bases for J; bases not matched to a gene: 1. Germline V gene lookup returns CDR1 GTSNPN and CDR2 SVGIG (reference sequence). CDR3 sequence (DNA): TGTGCCTGGAGTGACAGGGGGAATGGCTACACCTTC. Protein product: CAWSDRGNGYTF.

The rearrangement links TRBV29-1 to TRBJ2-5; D possibly corresponds to TRBD2 (6 bases). The germline V and J ends were trimmed by 7 bases and 5 bases, with 20 bases remaining between them. The CDR3 is made up of 14 amino acids. The V gene's germline CDR1 is SQVTM and CDR2 ANQGSEA. The CDR3 loop is CSARRFRGKETQYF. The CDR3 DNA reads TGCAGCGCCCGTCGGTTTCGGGGGAAGGAGACCCAGTACTTC.

V is TRBV5-1 and J is TRBJ1-2, with a possible D match to TRBD1 (5 bases). Germline V gene data show CDR1 as SGHRS and CDR2 as YFSETQ. V was clipped by 0 bases and J by 6 bases, with 9 bases between them. The CDR3 sequence is 13 residues long. For the CDR3, the DNA is TGCGCCAGCAGCTTGGCCGTAGGGGATGGCTACACCTTC. Protein: CASSLAVGDGYTF.